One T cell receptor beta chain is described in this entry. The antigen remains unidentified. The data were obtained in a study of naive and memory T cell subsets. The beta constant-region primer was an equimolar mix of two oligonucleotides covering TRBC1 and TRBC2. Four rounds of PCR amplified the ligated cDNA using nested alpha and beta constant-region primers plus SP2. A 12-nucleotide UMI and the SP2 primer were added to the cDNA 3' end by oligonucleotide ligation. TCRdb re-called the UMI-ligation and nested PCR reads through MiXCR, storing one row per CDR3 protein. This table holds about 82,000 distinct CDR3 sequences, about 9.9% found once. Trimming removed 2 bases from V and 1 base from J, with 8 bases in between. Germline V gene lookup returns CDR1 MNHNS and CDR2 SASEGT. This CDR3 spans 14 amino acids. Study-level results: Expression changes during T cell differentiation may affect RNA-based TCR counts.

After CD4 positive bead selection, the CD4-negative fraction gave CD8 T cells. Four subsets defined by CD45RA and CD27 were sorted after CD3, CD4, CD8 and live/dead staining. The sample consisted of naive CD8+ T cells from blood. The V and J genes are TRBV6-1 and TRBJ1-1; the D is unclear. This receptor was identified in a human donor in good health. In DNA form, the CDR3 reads TGTGCCAGCAGTGAATCCACCCCGAACACTGAAGCTTTCTTT. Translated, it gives CASSESTPNTEAFF.